Shown below are 23 T cell receptor beta chains from a single sample sequenced in a study of tumor and adjacent non-tumor tissue in lung cancer listed by TCRdb under 2018. The library relied on multiplex PCR. Sequenced using an Illumina HiSeq 2500. TCRbeta libraries were constructed through three rounds of nested PCR with primers (Table S4) according to protocols adapted from ARM-PCR. TCRdb handled the public reads itself, with Q25 trimming in fastp and clone calling in MiXCR, and kept productive beta chains. Records with the same CDR3 protein are collapsed into one entry carrying the most frequent genes and DNA. The sample table shows 200,000 to 250,000 distinct CDR3 sequences, and around 71% are seen once. Clones ranked in the top ten supply roughly 24% of the sample. RNA was isolated from bulk unsorted tissue, and RNA quality was assessed with a NanoDrop ND-1000 and an Agilent 2100. The sequenced sample was lung tumor tissue. The receptors here all came from a man in his sixties with non-small cell lung cancer.

Worth noting for this clonotype: The CDR3 does not end in the conserved phenylalanine or tryptophan, so this is likely a read error. The chain recombines TRBV11-2 with TRBJ2-3; 9 positions agree with TRBD2. The CDR3 runs 16 residues. Germline values: CDR1 SGHAT, CDR2 FQNNGV. The CDR3 loop is CACRSIAGVPPDTQYI. The CDR3 DNA reads as TGTGCCTGCAGATCTATAGCGGGAGTCCCCCCAGATACGCAGTATATT.

This clonotype was seen just once. The rearrangement uses TRBV6-1 and TRBJ2-7, with unresolved D. CDR1 and CDR2 from the germline V gene are MNHNS and SASEGT. This CDR3 region has 14 residues. The V gene lost 4 bases and the J gene lost 2 bases, with 12 bases spanning the gap. The CDR3 DNA sequence: TGTGCCAGCAGTGGCTCTAGGAAGGCCTACGAGCAGTACTTC. This sequence encodes CASSGSRKAYEQYF.

This clonotype showed up many times. The rearrangement links TRBV6-5 to TRBJ2-2; D uncertain. Looked up from germline, CDR1 is MNHEY and CDR2 is SVGAGI. The V and J ends lost 7 bases and 5 bases respectively, with 14 bases between them. There are 14 residues in the CDR3. This CDR3 is CASTPPGQTGELFF. CDR3 nucleotide sequence: TGTGCCAGCACCCCCCCTGGCCAGACCGGGGAGCTGTTTTTT.

This clonotype was seen more than once but under ten times. A read error may explain this, as a much larger clone is one base away. The chain is built from TRBV13 and TRBJ1-1; the D gene is possibly TRBD1 (5 bases). The V end was cut by 5 bases, the J end by 3 bases, with 10 bases between. The germline V gene has CDR1 PRHDT and CDR2 FYEKMQ (reference sequence). The CDR3 has 13 residues. This chain's CDR3 is CASSRGRDTEAFF. In DNA, the CDR3 is TGTGCCAGCAGCCGCGGCAGGGACACTGAAGCTTTCTTT.

V and J are TRBV25-1 and TRBJ1-2; 8 bases are shared with TRBD1. The CDR3 is 14 amino acids. Germline loops: CDR1 MGHDK, CDR2 SYGVNS. V was clipped by 4 bases and J by 4 bases; unmatched bases: 5. The CDR3 coding sequence is TGTGCCAGCAGTGGATCGGACAGGGCCTATGGCTACACCTTC. Translated: CASSGSDRAYGYTF.

With respect to this clonotype: A read error may produce the germline difference seen at one junction end. The rearrangement joins TRBV20-1 to TRBJ2-2; the D gene is possibly TRBD2 (6 bases). CDR3 length equals 13 residues. CDR1 and CDR2 (germline): DFQATT, SNEGSKA (reference sequence). The chain's CDR3 is CSASRGGTGEVYF. As DNA, the CDR3 is TGCAGTGCTTCCCGGGGCGGGACCGGGGAGGTGTATTTT.

With respect to this clonotype: At one boundary the junction diverges from the germline segment, which might be a read error. The genes are TRBV11-2 and TRBJ2-2, with D perhaps matching TRBD2 (6 bases). CDR3 length: 16 residues. Looked up from germline, CDR1 is SGHAT and CDR2 is FQNNGV. CDR3 region: CASSPRGTLNTGEPFF. CDR3 DNA sequence: TGTGCCAGCAGCCCTCGGGGGACCCTTAACACCGGGGAGCCGTTTTTT. The full variable domain, its missing parts supplied by reference TRBV11-2 and TRBJ2-2, is EAGVAQSPRYKIIEKRQSVAFWCNPISGHATLYWYQQILGQGPKLLIQFQNNGVVDDSQLPKDRFSAERLKGVDSTLKIQPAKLEDSAVYLCASSPRGTLNTGEPFFGEGSRLTVL.

This clonotype was counted only a few times. A read error may explain this, as a much larger clone is one base away. The chain uses TRBV11-2 and TRBJ2-4; D may be TRBD1 (5 bases). The V gene's germline CDR1 is SGHAT and CDR2 FQNNGV. The CDR3 length is 15 residues. CDR3 sequence: CVSRARPIAKNIQYF. The CDR3 nucleotides read TGTGTCAGCAGGGCACGCCCGATAGCCAAAAACATTCAGTACTTC.

This clonotype turned up a few times. DNA of the CDR3: TGCGCCAGCAGCCAAGATCGGACAGGGGTCGATGAGCAGTTCTTC. This translates into CASSQDRTGVDEQFF. The V call is TRBV4-3, the J call TRBJ2-1, with 9 positions matching TRBD1. CDR1 and CDR2 from the germline V gene are LGHNA and YSLEER. The CDR3 has 15 residues. Losses at the gene ends were 0 bases for V and 8 bases for J; bases not matched to a gene: 5.

With respect to this clonotype: An end of the junction differs from the germline gene, which may be a read error. The rearrangement links TRBV6-5 to TRBJ2-1; 10 nucleotides line up with TRBD2. The length of the CDR3 is 16 residues. CDR1 is MNHEY and CDR2 is SVGAGI in the germline V gene. The CDR3 DNA follows: TGTGCCAGCAGTTTGAGCGGGGGGGGTATGAGCTATGAGCATTTCTTC. Translated, it gives CASSLSGGGMSYEHFF.

In the case of this clonotype: This may arise from a read error, as a much more abundant clone is one base away. The CDR3 region is CASSQRRRSSRDTQYF. The DNA for the CDR3 is TGTGCCAGCAGCCAAAGACGTCGGTCTAGCAGAGATACGCAGTATTTT. The rearrangement links TRBV14 to TRBJ2-3, with D tentatively TRBD2 (5 bases). Germline loops: CDR1 SGHDN, CDR2 FVKESK. The CDR3 extends over 16 amino acids.

In the case of this clonotype: A much larger clone is a single base away; this may be a read error. The chain couples TRBV4-3 to TRBJ2-2; 8 bases are a match to TRBD2. Germline CDR1 LGHNA, CDR2 YSLEER. The CDR3 totals 18 residues. J gave up 1 base and V 0 bases, and 7 bases lay outside the gene matches. The CDR3 loop is CASSQDLAGGRNTGELFF. In DNA form, the CDR3 reads TGCGCCAGCAGCCAAGATCTCGCGGGGGGCCGGAACACCGGGGAGCTGTTTTTT.

This clonotype has ten or more counts. The rearrangement uses TRBV6-5 and TRBJ1-1; 7 positions match TRBD1. The CDR3 is 14 amino acids. CDR1 MNHEY and CDR2 SVGAGI come from the germline V gene. J lost 5 bases, V lost 2 bases, and 5 bases had no gene match. CDR3 DNA: TGTGCCAGCAGTTACCAGGGGGATACTACTGAAGCTTTCTTT. Protein: CASSYQGDTTEAFF.

This clonotype was seen once. CDR3 residues: CASSQTGTPEKLFF. As DNA, the CDR3 is TGTGCCAGCAGCCAGACCGGGACTCCTGAAAAACTGTTTTTT. The chain recombines TRBV7-9 with TRBJ1-4; D perhaps matches TRBD1 (5 bases). The CDR3 contains 14 residues. Trimming shortened V by 5 bases and J by 7 bases, and 14 bases separated the two germline ends. Germline CDR1 SEHNR, CDR2 FQNEAQ (reference sequence).

The rearrangement uses TRBV11-2 and TRBJ2-5; D unresolved. Looked up from germline, CDR1 is SGHAT and CDR2 is FQNNGV. V was pared by 10 bases and J by 0 bases, with 15 bases between. The CDR3 has 14 residues. CDR3 coding DNA: TGTGCCAACAACTTAATTGACTACCAAGAGACCCAGTACTTC. Its protein is CANNLIDYQETQYF. Full variable domain (remainder filled in from reference TRBV11-2 and TRBJ2-5): EAGVAQSPRYKIIEKRQSVAFWCNPISGHATLYWYQQILGQGPKLLIQFQNNGVVDDSQLPKDRFSAERLKGVDSTLKIQPAKLEDSAVYLCANNLIDYQETQYFGPGTRLLVL.

For this clonotype: This may be a read error: a much more frequent sequence differs by one nucleotide. J is TRBJ2-3 and V is TRBV24-1; D gene unclear. Trimming removed 0 bases at V and 0 bases at J, with 6 bases between. CDR3 length: 15 residues. The V gene's germline CDR1 is KGHDR and CDR2 SFDVKD. The CDR3 DNA follows: TGTGCCACCAGTGATTTGCGGTCCAGCACAGATACGCAGTATTTT. This sequence encodes CATSDLRSSTDTQYF.

About this clonotype: Compared with germline, one end of the junction differs, possibly owing to a read error. The gene calls are TRBV6-2 or TRBV6-3 and TRBJ2-4; 10 bases match TRBD1. The CDR3 extends over 15 amino acids. Germline V gene data show CDR1 as MNHEY and CDR2 as SVGEGT. CDR3 amino acids: CANSPLTGGGNIQYF. CDR3 nucleotide sequence: TGTGCCAACAGTCCCCTGACAGGGGGCGGGAACATTCAGTACTTC.

This clonotype was counted between two and nine times. An end of the junction does not agree with germline; a read error may underlie this. The V and J genes are TRBV6-1 and TRBJ1-1; D is undetermined. There are 16 residues in the CDR3. Germline-derived CDR1 and CDR2 are MNHNS and SASEGT. This CDR3 is CASSEGSRKGFAEAFF. DNA for the CDR3: TGTGCCAGCAGTGAAGGGTCGCGGAAGGGTTTCGCTGAAGCCTTCTTT.

This chain joins TRBV12-3 or TRBV12-4 and TRBJ2-4, with D possibly being TRBD1 (5 bases). CDR3 size: 14 residues. V was cut by 4 bases and J by 0 bases, with 7 bases left in between. DNA for the CDR3: TGTGCCAGCAGTTACCAGGGAGCCAAAAACATTCAGTACTTC. This translates into CASSYQGAKNIQYF.

Remarks on this clonotype: This could be a read error, since a much larger clone is one nucleotide away. V usage is TRBV4-2 and J usage is TRBJ2-5; D is perhaps TRBD2 (6 bases). From germline, CDR1 is LGHNA and CDR2 YNFKEQ. The CDR3 has 12 amino acids. Trimming removed 7 bases from V and 9 bases from J, with 15 bases in between. The CDR3 here is CASKGSGEAQYF. DNA of the CDR3: TGTGCCAGCAAGGGGAGTGGGGAGGCCCAGTACTTC.

At least ten counts were recorded for this clonotype. V and J are TRBV20-1 and TRBJ2-1; 8 nucleotides line up with TRBD2. The CDR3 spans 17 residues. J was trimmed by 8 bases and V by 1 base; bases with no gene match: 16. In germline, CDR1 is DFQATT, CDR2 SNEGSKA (reference sequence). The CDR3 loop is CSARAERTSLTFDEQFF. The CDR3 DNA follows: TGCAGTGCTAGAGCTGAAAGGACTAGCTTAACTTTCGATGAGCAGTTCTTC.

This chain links TRBV29-1 with TRBJ2-3; D uncertain. Trimming took 0 bases from V and 0 from J, leaving 13 bases between them. Germline assignment: CDR1 SQVTM and CDR2 ANQGSEA. The CDR3 length is 16 residues. CDR3 DNA: TGCAGCGTTGAAGACCCCCGGCTCTCTAGCACAGATACGCAGTATTTT. The encoded protein is CSVEDPRLSSTDTQYF.

A remark on this clonotype: This may be a read error, as it is one base from a much larger clone. The genes are TRBV12-3 or TRBV12-4 and TRBJ1-1; weak D call: TRBD1 (5 bases). The CDR3 extends over 12 amino acids. V was clipped by 4 bases and J by 11 bases, with 14 bases between them. The CDR3 loop reads CASSCGQGVAFF. The CDR3 nucleotides read TGTGCCAGCAGTTGTGGACAAGGGGTCGCTTTCTTT.